This TCR beta chain came from a study of STAT5B mutations in CD4+ large granular lymphocyte leukemia. Method: immunoSEQ multiplex PCR; TCRdb's copy keeps in-frame clones and lacks some. The table lists approximately 30,000 clones, less than 85% of them singletons. The sample comprised CD4+ T cells from blood buffy coats. This clonotype was sampled from a human donor in good health.

The CDR3 DNA follows: TGTGCCAGCAGTGATCCTACAGGGGGCAGTGAAAAACTGTTTTTT. Its protein product is CASSDPTGGSEKLFF. The V call is TRBV2, the J call TRBJ1-4, with 9 nucleotides matching TRBD1. The germline V gene has CDR1 SNHLY and CDR2 FYNNEI. Trimming removed 3 bases from V and 7 bases from J; junction bases left unmatched: 6. The CDR3 spans 15 residues. The full variable domain, in which reference TRBV2 and TRBJ1-4 provide the parts outside the CDR3, is EPEVTQTPSHQVTQMGQEVILRCVPISNHLYFYWYRQILGQKVEFLVSFYNNEISEKSEIFDDQFSVERPDGSNFTLKIRSTKLEDSAMYFCASSDPTGGSEKLFFGSGTQLSVL.